The 19 T cell receptor beta chains in this list originate from one sample, sequenced in a study of T cell responses to AZD1222 COVID-19 vaccine. Only in-frame clones appear in the TCRdb table, and some are missing; sequencing was by immunoSEQ multiplex PCR. The data contain 150,000 to 200,000 clones, around 90% of them singletons. The input for sequencing was peripheral blood, taken 28 days after the second AZD1222 dose. All receptors derive from an adult who received the AZD1222 COVID-19 vaccine.

This chain links TRBV28 with TRBJ2-3; D not resolved. Per the germline V gene, CDR1 is MDHEN and CDR2 is SYDVKM. The germline V and J ends were trimmed by 4 bases and 2 bases, with 7 bases remaining between them. The CDR3 totals 13 residues. CDR3 residues: CASSSPHTDTQYF. DNA for the CDR3: TGTGCCAGCAGTTCCCCTCACACAGATACGCAGTATTTT.

V gene TRBV27 combines with J gene TRBJ2-1; D gene uncertain. The CDR3 has 11 residues. The germline gives CDR1 MNHEY, CDR2 SMNVEV (reference sequence). V was trimmed by 7 bases and J by 13 bases, leaving 14 bases between them. Here the CDR3 DNA reads TGTGCCAGCAATACGGGCCATACCCAGTTCTTC. Its translation: CASNTGHTQFF.

The V gene is TRBV29-1, the J gene TRBJ1-1; D not certain. The CDR3 loop spans 13 amino acids. Trimming shortened V by 4 bases and J by 0 bases, and 9 bases separated the two germline ends. CDR1 and CDR2 (germline): SQVTM, ANQGSEA. The CDR3 bases are TGCAGCGTTGGGGGAGTTATGAACACTGAAGCTTTCTTT. Its translation is CSVGGVMNTEAFF.

The chain is built from TRBV29-1 and TRBJ2-1, with TRBD1 matching over 12 bases. This CDR3 comprises 14 residues. The V and J ends lost 2 bases and 9 bases, in that order; junction bases with no gene match: 5. Germline CDR1 and CDR2: SQVTM and ANQGSEA. The CDR3 nucleotides are TGCAGCGTTGAAAGGGACAGGGGGCTCGGTGAGCAGTTCTTC. It translates to CSVERDRGLGEQFF.

This clone has more than one count but fewer than ten. The chain joins TRBV5-1 to TRBJ1-3; 8 nucleotides agree with TRBD1. This CDR3 comprises 19 residues. J was trimmed by 4 bases and V by 3 bases; bases with no gene match: 18. Germline values: CDR1 SGHRS, CDR2 YFSETQ. In nucleotides, the CDR3 is TGCGCCAGCAGCTGGACATTTCGAGGACAGGGAGCACAAGGAAACACCATATATTTT. Translation gives CASSWTFRGQGAQGNTIYF.

The gene calls are TRBV28 and TRBJ1-6; D call uncertain. Germline CDR1 and CDR2: MDHEN and SYDVKM. Between the trimmed V and J ends, which lost 6 bases and 4 bases, there was a span of 10 bases. The CDR3 is 14 amino acids. CDR3: CASSRVLYNSPLHF. The CDR3 DNA is TGTGCCAGCAGCCGGGTTCTATATAATTCACCCCTCCACTTT. The entire variable domain, with the rest obtained from reference TRBV28 and TRBJ1-6, is as follows: DVKVTQSSRYLVKRTGEKVFLECVQDMDHENMFWYRQDPGLGLRLIYFSYDVKMKEKGDIPEGYSVSREKKERFSLILESASTNQTSMYLCASSRVLYNSPLHFGNGTRLTVT.

J is TRBJ1-5 and V is TRBV28, with D maybe TRBD1 (6 bases). Germline loops: CDR1 MDHEN, CDR2 SYDVKM. The ends were cut back, 6 bases at V and 3 bases at J, with 9 bases in the middle. The CDR3 runs 13 residues. The CDR3 nucleotides are TGTGCCAGCAGCTGGACAGTCAATCAGCCCCAGCATTTT. As protein: CASSWTVNQPQHF.

The genes are TRBV21-1 and TRBJ2-1; no DNA check was done on the table's D call, TRBD2. TRBV21-1 is recorded as a pseudogene. This CDR3 comprises 11 residues. Here the CDR3 reads CASSTDNEQFF. CDR3 coding DNA: TGTGCCAGCAGCACGGACAATGAGCAGTTCTTC.

The V gene is TRBV28, the J gene TRBJ1-2; a possible D gene is TRBD1 (5 bases). V lost 1 base, J lost 4 bases, and 7 bases lay in between. This CDR3 region has 13 residues. The germline V gene encodes CDR1 MDHEN and CDR2 SYDVKM. In DNA form, the CDR3 reads TGTGCCAGCAGTTTATCGGGGGGCTATGGCTACACCTTC. Protein product: CASSLSGGYGYTF.

The chain uses TRBV2 and TRBJ2-7; 14 bases align to TRBD2. From germline, CDR1 is SNHLY and CDR2 FYNNEI. This CDR3 has 15 amino acids. V was clipped by 8 bases and J by 6 bases; unmatched bases: 9. CDR3 in amino acids: CASHQSGLAGGEQYF. The DNA for the CDR3 is TGTGCCAGCCATCAATCCGGACTAGCGGGAGGCGAGCAGTACTTC.

This CDR3 reads CANRLAGKEDTDTQYF. The CDR3 coding sequence is TGTGCCAATCGACTAGCGGGAAAGGAAGACACAGATACGCAGTATTTT. The chain joins TRBV2 to TRBJ2-3; 11 positions agree with TRBD2. Germline CDR1 and CDR2: SNHLY and FYNNEI. V was pared by 10 bases and J by 2 bases, with 11 bases of the junction left unmatched. CDR3 size: 16 residues.

The rearrangement links TRBV2 to TRBJ2-2; D is possibly TRBD2 (7 bases). Germline V gene lookup returns CDR1 SNHLY and CDR2 FYNNEI. Trimming pared 2 bases from V and 6 bases from J, leaving 13 bases between. The CDR3 is 15 residues long. CDR3 amino acids: CASSETREGAGELFF. Here the CDR3 DNA reads TGTGCCAGCAGTGAAACCAGGGAGGGGGCCGGGGAGCTGTTTTTT.

The chain uses TRBV11-2 and TRBJ2-7; TRBD2 is a possible D gene (6 bases). The V gene lost 1 base and the J gene lost 0 bases, with 10 bases spanning the gap. Germline CDR1 SGHAT, CDR2 FQNNGV. CDR3 length equals 15 residues. The CDR3: CASSLARDSSYEQYF. The CDR3 DNA reads as TGTGCCAGCAGCTTAGCTCGGGACTCCTCCTACGAGCAGTACTTC.

The gene calls are TRBV27 and TRBJ1-5; 11 bases match TRBD1. The CDR3 is 15 amino acids. Germline V gives CDR1 MNHEY, CDR2 SMNVEV (reference sequence). V lost 4 bases and J lost 6; bases outside the gene matches: 5. CDR3 loop: CASSSGDRGTQPQHF. The CDR3 nucleotides read TGTGCCAGCAGTTCAGGGGACAGGGGGACTCAGCCCCAGCATTTT.

V gene TRBV11-2 combines with J gene TRBJ2-3; the D is unclear. Germline CDR1 is SGHAT and CDR2 is FQNNGV. Trimming took 0 bases from V and 4 from J, leaving 8 bases between them. This CDR3 comprises 14 residues. CDR3 region: CASSLEAVPDTQYF. CDR3 DNA sequence: TGTGCCAGCAGCTTAGAGGCAGTTCCAGATACGCAGTATTTT.

V and J are TRBV4-1 and TRBJ2-7, with 9 bases that match TRBD2. Trimming took 4 bases from V and 0 from J; bases not matched to a gene: 7. CDR3 length: 16 amino acids. Germline values: CDR1 MGHRA, CDR2 YSYEKL. The CDR3 is CASSPGLARSSYEQYF. The DNA for the CDR3 is TGCGCCAGCAGCCCCGGACTAGCGAGGAGCTCCTACGAGCAGTACTTC.

The V call is TRBV10-2, the J call TRBJ2-7; D is unresolved. The CDR3 sequence is 11 residues long. V lost 7 bases and J lost 1, with 5 bases in between. CDR1 WSHSY and CDR2 SAAADI come from the germline V gene. The CDR3 bases are TGCGCCAGCACTGATTCCTACGAGCAGTACTTC. It encodes CASTDSYEQYF.

The chain is built from TRBV7-9 and TRBJ1-2; D may be TRBD1 (5 bases). CDR3 length: 16 amino acids. CDR1 and CDR2 from the germline V gene are SEHNR and FQNEAQ (reference sequence). V was shortened by 2 bases and J by 0 bases, with 13 bases between the two germline ends. CDR3 bases: TGTGCCAGCAGCTTAAGTTTAGGACAAACTAACTATGGCTACACCTTC. As protein: CASSLSLGQTNYGYTF.

The gene calls are TRBV6-5 and TRBJ1-5, with 8 bases that match TRBD1. This CDR3 is built from 15 residues. Trimming removed 5 bases from V and 0 bases from J; junction bases left unmatched: 3. Looked up from germline, CDR1 is MNHEY and CDR2 is SVGAGI. Here the CDR3 reads CASSRGQDSNQPQHF. CDR3 in DNA: TGTGCCAGCAGTCGGGGACAGGATAGCAATCAGCCCCAGCATTTT.